This passage covers 8 T cell receptor beta chains from one sample sequenced in a study of patients and donors after allogeneic stem cell transplantation. TCRdb fed the RT-PCR reads into MiXCR, producing one record per CDR3 protein. The sample holds some 31,000 distinct CDR3 sequences, 35% to 40% seen once. The material sequenced was blood, either unsorted or a sorted T cell fraction (not recorded which). Receptors originate from a human donor who was either an allogeneic HSCT recipient or a stem cell or donor lymphocyte infusion donor (not recorded which). It is not recorded whose cells these are; they may come from a transplant donor.

This chain uses TRBV20-1 with TRBJ1-2; D uncertain. Germline V gene sequence: CDR1 DFQATT, CDR2 SNEGSKA (reference sequence). This CDR3 is 12 amino acids long. V gave up 1 base and J gave up 4 bases, with 7 bases separating them. The DNA for the CDR3 is TGCAGTGCTAGAGTAGCCCCCTATGGCTACACCTTC. Amino acids: CSARVAPYGYTF.

This clonotype was observed many times. The chain employs TRBV7-8 and TRBJ1-4, with D tentatively TRBD1 (5 bases). This CDR3 is 17 amino acids long. Germline CDR1 and CDR2: SGHVS and FQNEAQ. V lost 5 bases to trimming and J lost 4 bases, with 20 bases between them. The CDR3 sequence: CASSRSMRGLHNEKLFF. CDR3 DNA: TGTGCCAGCAGCCGTAGCATGAGGGGACTACATAATGAAAAACTGTTTTTT.

With respect to this clonotype: One end of the junction is discordant with germline, which a read error may explain. The chain has TRBV4-1 and TRBJ2-5; a possible D gene is TRBD1 (5 bases). This CDR3 region has 17 residues. Looked up from germline, CDR1 is MGHRA and CDR2 is YSYEKL. The CDR3 sequence is CASSQKIRDYVLETQYF. The CDR3 region has the DNA TGTGCCAGCAGCCAAAAGATCAGGGATTACGTACTAGAGACCCAGTACTTC.

The chain recombines TRBV27 with TRBJ2-7; 7 bases align to TRBD2. With V trimmed by 5 bases and J by 0 bases, 7 bases remained unmatched. The CDR3 runs to 15 residues. The V gene's germline CDR1 is MNHEY and CDR2 SMNVEV (reference sequence). Written as DNA, the CDR3 is TGTGCCAGCAGTCTACTAGCGTCTAGCTCCTACGAGCAGTACTTC. It translates to CASSLLASSSYEQYF.

This clonotype was picked up a small number of times. The chain carries TRBV6-5 and TRBJ1-1, with no clear D. With 7 bases removed from V and 5 bases from J, the gap between germline ends came to 14 bases. The V gene's germline CDR1 is MNHEY and CDR2 SVGAGI. The CDR3 extends over 13 amino acids. CDR3 sequence: CASTKAGGTEAFF. CDR3 bases: TGTGCCAGCACCAAGGCTGGTGGAACTGAAGCTTTCTTT.

Many counts were recorded for this clonotype. V gene TRBV6-2 or TRBV6-3 combines with J gene TRBJ1-5; D remains ambiguous. This CDR3 region has 13 residues. CDR1 is MNHEY and CDR2 is SVGEGT in the germline V gene. V was shortened by 3 bases and J by 1 base, with 4 bases between the two germline ends. The CDR3 sequence is CASSYDSNQPQHF. In DNA form, the CDR3 reads TGTGCCAGCAGTTATGACAGCAATCAGCCCCAGCATTTT.

This chain joins TRBV7-9 and TRBJ1-2; TRBD1 might be the D (5 bases). The germline CDR1 and CDR2 sequences are SEHNR and FQNEAQ (reference sequence). The CDR3 is 13 amino acids. Trimming shortened V by 2 bases and J by 6 bases, and 10 bases separated the two germline ends. CDR3 sequence: CASSLMGPNGYTF. Written as DNA, the CDR3 is TGTGCCAGCAGCTTAATGGGACCCAATGGCTACACCTTC.

The gene calls are TRBV6-1 and TRBJ2-7, with D possibly matching TRBD1 (6 bases). V lost 6 bases, J lost 5 bases, and 14 bases lay in between. This CDR3 contains 13 residues. Germline loops: CDR1 MNHNS, CDR2 SASEGT. CDR3 region: CASSEVQGNEQYF. CDR3 DNA: TGTGCCAGCAGCGAGGTACAGGGTAACGAGCAGTACTTC.